This TCR beta chain derives from a study of cytomegalovirus exposure and HLA in healthy donors. PCR amplification relied on 60 Vbeta primers (plus 13 Jbeta primers). TCRdb's table, derived via immunoSEQ multiplex PCR, lists solely in-frame clones and lacks some. The repertoire consists of roughly 180,000 clones, with roughly 74% occurring once and the leading ten covering about 2.6%. Study outcomes and limitations: In a later analysis, a missense DCLRE1C variant was linked to TCR beta V- and J-gene trimming.

On this clone: Antigen specificity is unknown.

Input material: PBMCs. The clonotype comes from a female donor in good health and CMV-seronegative.

The CDR3 DNA reads TGTGCCAGCAGCTCTTGGGGGGCAGATACGCAGTATTTT. It codes for CASSSWGADTQYF. This chain links TRBV7-2 with TRBJ2-3, with D possibly TRBD2 on 6 matching bases. The germline CDR1 and CDR2 sequences are SGHTA and FQGNSA. This CDR3 has 13 residues. Trimming took off 4 bases at V and 4 bases at J, with 9 bases between the two ends.